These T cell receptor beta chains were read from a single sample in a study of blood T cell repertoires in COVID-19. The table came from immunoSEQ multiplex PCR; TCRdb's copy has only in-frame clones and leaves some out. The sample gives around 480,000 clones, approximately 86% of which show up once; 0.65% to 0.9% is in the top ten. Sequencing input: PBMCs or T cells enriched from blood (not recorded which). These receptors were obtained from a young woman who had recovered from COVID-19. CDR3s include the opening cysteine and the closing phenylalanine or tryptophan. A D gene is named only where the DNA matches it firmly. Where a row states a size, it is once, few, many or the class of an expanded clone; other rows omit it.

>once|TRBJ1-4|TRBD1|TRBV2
TGTGCCAGCGTAAGGGACAGGGGGGATGAAAAACTGTTTTTT
CASVRDRGDEKLFF
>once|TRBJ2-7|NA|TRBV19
TGTGCCAGTGGCACTGGGGGAGGTTACGAGCAGTACTTC
CASGTGGGYEQYF
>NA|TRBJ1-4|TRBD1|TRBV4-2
TGTGCCAGCAGCCAGCCGGGACAGGGGGGTGAAAAACTGTTTTTT
CASSQPGQGGEKLFF
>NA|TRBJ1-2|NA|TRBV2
TGTGCCAGCAGTGAAGCTACATCGACGACGGGGATGGACTACACCTTC
CASSEATSTTGMDYTF
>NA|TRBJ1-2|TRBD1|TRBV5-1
TGCGCCAGCAGTTTCGGGACAGGGACTAACTATGGCTACACCTTC
CASSFGTGTNYGYTF
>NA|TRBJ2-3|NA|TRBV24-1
TGTGCCACCAGTGATTTCAGGGGGGATTACGGCACAGATACGCAGTATTTT
CATSDFRGDYGTDTQYF
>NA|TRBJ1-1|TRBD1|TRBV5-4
TGTGCCAGCAGCTTTCCCCTAGGACAGGGGGCAACTGAAGCTTTCTTT
CASSFPLGQGATEAFF
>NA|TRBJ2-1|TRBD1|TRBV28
TGTGCCAGCAGGTCAGGGGGTAGCTCCTACAATGAGCAGTTCTTC
CASRSGGSSYNEQFF
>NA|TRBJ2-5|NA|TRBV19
TGTGCCAGTAGTTGGCAGGCCCGGGAGACCCAGTACTTC
CASSWQARETQYF
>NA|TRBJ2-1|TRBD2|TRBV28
TGTGCCAGCACCCGGGGGGGGCCCTACAATGAGCAGTTCTTC
CASTRGGPYNEQFF
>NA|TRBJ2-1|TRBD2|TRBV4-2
TGTGCCAGCAGCCAAGAGACTAGCGGGGGGTGGTCCTACAATGAGCAGTTCTTC
CASSQETSGGWSYNEQFF
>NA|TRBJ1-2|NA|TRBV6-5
TGTGCCTCCAAGACGACAGGCAACTATGGCTACACCTTC
CASKTTGNYGYTF
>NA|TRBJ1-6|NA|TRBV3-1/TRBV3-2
TGTGCCAGCAGCCAAGATGGTATGATAACAGAAGTACATAATTCACCCCTCCACTTT
CASSQDGMITEVHNSPLHF
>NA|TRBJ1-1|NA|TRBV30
TGTGCCTTACGGGGGGGTTGGGATGACACTGAAGCTTTCTTT
CALRGGWDDTEAFF
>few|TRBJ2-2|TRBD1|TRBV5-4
TGTGCCAGCAGCTTGTTGGTCCTGGCAGGGGGCTCCGGGGAGCTGTTTTTT
CASSLLVLAGGSGELFF
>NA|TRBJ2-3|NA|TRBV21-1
TGTGCCAGCAGCAAAGTTACAGCGGGGGGGCCAGGGGATACGCAGTATTTT
CASSKVTAGGPGDTQYF
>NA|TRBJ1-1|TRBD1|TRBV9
TGTGCCAGCAGCGCCGGGACAGGCCTTGAAGCTTTCTTT
CASSAGTGLEAFF
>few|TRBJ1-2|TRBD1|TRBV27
TGTGCCAGCAGTTTATCCCCAGGGGGCGGTGGCTACACCTTC
CASSLSPGGGGYTF
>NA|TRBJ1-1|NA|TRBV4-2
TGTGCCAGCAGCCAAGAATCGGGGGGGCTAAGGACTGAAGCTTTCTTT
CASSQESGGLRTEAFF
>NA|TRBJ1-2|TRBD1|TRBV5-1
TGCGCCAGCAGCTTGGCGACAGGGGGCGGAGGCTACACCTTC
CASSLATGGGGYTF
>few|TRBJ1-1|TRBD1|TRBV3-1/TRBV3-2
TGTGCCAGCAGCCAAGCCGGGACAGCGAACACTGAAGCTTTCTTT
CASSQAGTANTEAFF
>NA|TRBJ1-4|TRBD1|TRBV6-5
TGTGCCAGCAGCCGACAGGGGGCAAGTAATGAAAAACTGTTTTTT
CASSRQGASNEKLFF
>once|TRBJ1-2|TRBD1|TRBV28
TGTGCCAGCAGTTCCCACGACAGGGTAAATGGCTACACCTTC
CASSSHDRVNGYTF
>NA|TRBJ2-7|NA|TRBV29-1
TGCAGCGTCCTACAGAGCCCCTACGAGCAGTACTTC
CSVLQSPYEQYF
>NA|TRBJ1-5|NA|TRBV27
TGTGCCAGCAGCCTGACAGTCAATCAGCCCCAGCATTTT
CASSLTVNQPQHF
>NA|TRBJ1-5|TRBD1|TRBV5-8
TGTGCCAGCAGCCCGGACAGGTTGGGAGTAGGCAATCAGCCCCAGCATTTT
CASSPDRLGVGNQPQHF
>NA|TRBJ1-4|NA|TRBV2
TGTGCCAGCAGTGAACTACAGGGCGGGGAAAAACTGTTTTTT
CASSELQGGEKLFF
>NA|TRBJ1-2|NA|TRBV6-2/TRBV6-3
TGTGCCAGCAGTTTCCCCCCTCACTACGTCTATGGCTACACCTTC
CASSFPPHYVYGYTF
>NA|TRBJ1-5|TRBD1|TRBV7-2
TGTGCCAGCAGTCCGGGACAGGGGGATCAGCCCCAGCATTTT
CASSPGQGDQPQHF
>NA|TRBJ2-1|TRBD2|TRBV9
TGTGCCAGCAGCGTAGAACTCGCGGGGGGACGGCAGTTCTTC
CASSVELAGGRQFF
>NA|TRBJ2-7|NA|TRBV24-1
TGTGCCACCAGTGATCAGGACTCATACGAGCAGTACTTC
CATSDQDSYEQYF
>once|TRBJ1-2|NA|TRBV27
TGTGCCAGCAGTTTCTACGGGGGGCATGGCTACACCTTC
CASSFYGGHGYTF
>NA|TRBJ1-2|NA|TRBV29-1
TGCAGCGTTGAAGGACTTAAAAGGAACTATGGCTACACCTTC
CSVEGLKRNYGYTF
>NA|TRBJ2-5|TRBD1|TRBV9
TGTGCCAGCAGCCCCCGGACAGGGAGGGAGACCCAGTACTTC
CASSPRTGRETQYF
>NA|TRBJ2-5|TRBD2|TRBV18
TGTGCCAGCTCCGGGGGGGCGGAGGAAGAGACCCAGTACTTC
CASSGGAEEETQYF
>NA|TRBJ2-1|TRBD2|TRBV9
TGTGCCAGCAGCGAGGCGGGGGGGCGGCTCGAGCAGTTCTTC
CASSEAGGRLEQFF
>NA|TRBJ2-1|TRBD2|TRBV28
TGTGCCAGCAGTTCCCTAGCGGGTGATGAGCAGTTCTTC
CASSSLAGDEQFF
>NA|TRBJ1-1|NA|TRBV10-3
TGTGCCATCAGTGAAGGAGGGTGGGTAGCTTTCTTT
CAISEGGWVAFF
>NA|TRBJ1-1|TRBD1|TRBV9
TGTGCCAGCAGCTTACAGGGGAGGACCACTGAAGCTTTCTTT
CASSLQGRTTEAFF
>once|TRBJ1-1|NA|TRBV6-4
TGTGCCAGCAGCGCTACAGCGAACACTGAAGCTTTCTTT
CASSATANTEAFF
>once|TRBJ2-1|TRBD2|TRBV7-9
TGTGCCTGCCCCCGTTCTAGCGGCAGCAATGAGCAGTTCTTC
CACPRSSGSNEQFF
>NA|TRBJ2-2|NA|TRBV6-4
TGTGCCAGCAGACGGGACACCTTAGCCGGGGAGCTGTTTTTT
CASRRDTLAGELFF
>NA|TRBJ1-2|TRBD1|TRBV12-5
TGTGCTAGTGATCAAATGAGGGACAGGGGCCAGATTAACTATGGCTACACCTTC
CASDQMRDRGQINYGYTF
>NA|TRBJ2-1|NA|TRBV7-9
TGTGCCAGCAGCTTAGTAGAAGTCCTAGGCAATGAGCAGTTCTTC
CASSLVEVLGNEQFF
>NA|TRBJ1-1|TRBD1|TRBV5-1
TGCGCCAGCAGCCCTACAGGGGGCCGCGGTACTGAAGCTTTCTTT
CASSPTGGRGTEAFF
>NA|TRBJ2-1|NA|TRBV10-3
TGTGCCATCAGGAGACTCCCAGCCCTCCATGAGCAGTTCTTC
CAIRRLPALHEQFF
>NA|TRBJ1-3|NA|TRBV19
TGTGCCAGTAGGGACAGCGGTTTGGGAAACACCATATATTTT
CASRDSGLGNTIYF
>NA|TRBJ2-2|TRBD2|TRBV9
TGTGCCAGCAGCTTTAGCGGGGGGAGGACCGGGGAGCTGTTTTTT
CASSFSGGRTGELFF
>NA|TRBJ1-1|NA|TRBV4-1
TGCGCCAGCAGCCAAGAACCGGGTAGTGGTGAAGCTTTCTTT
CASSQEPGSGEAFF
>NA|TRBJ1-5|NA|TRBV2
TGTGCCAGCAGCCCCATGGGGGGGTTTCGGGATCAGCCCCAGCATTTT
CASSPMGGFRDQPQHF